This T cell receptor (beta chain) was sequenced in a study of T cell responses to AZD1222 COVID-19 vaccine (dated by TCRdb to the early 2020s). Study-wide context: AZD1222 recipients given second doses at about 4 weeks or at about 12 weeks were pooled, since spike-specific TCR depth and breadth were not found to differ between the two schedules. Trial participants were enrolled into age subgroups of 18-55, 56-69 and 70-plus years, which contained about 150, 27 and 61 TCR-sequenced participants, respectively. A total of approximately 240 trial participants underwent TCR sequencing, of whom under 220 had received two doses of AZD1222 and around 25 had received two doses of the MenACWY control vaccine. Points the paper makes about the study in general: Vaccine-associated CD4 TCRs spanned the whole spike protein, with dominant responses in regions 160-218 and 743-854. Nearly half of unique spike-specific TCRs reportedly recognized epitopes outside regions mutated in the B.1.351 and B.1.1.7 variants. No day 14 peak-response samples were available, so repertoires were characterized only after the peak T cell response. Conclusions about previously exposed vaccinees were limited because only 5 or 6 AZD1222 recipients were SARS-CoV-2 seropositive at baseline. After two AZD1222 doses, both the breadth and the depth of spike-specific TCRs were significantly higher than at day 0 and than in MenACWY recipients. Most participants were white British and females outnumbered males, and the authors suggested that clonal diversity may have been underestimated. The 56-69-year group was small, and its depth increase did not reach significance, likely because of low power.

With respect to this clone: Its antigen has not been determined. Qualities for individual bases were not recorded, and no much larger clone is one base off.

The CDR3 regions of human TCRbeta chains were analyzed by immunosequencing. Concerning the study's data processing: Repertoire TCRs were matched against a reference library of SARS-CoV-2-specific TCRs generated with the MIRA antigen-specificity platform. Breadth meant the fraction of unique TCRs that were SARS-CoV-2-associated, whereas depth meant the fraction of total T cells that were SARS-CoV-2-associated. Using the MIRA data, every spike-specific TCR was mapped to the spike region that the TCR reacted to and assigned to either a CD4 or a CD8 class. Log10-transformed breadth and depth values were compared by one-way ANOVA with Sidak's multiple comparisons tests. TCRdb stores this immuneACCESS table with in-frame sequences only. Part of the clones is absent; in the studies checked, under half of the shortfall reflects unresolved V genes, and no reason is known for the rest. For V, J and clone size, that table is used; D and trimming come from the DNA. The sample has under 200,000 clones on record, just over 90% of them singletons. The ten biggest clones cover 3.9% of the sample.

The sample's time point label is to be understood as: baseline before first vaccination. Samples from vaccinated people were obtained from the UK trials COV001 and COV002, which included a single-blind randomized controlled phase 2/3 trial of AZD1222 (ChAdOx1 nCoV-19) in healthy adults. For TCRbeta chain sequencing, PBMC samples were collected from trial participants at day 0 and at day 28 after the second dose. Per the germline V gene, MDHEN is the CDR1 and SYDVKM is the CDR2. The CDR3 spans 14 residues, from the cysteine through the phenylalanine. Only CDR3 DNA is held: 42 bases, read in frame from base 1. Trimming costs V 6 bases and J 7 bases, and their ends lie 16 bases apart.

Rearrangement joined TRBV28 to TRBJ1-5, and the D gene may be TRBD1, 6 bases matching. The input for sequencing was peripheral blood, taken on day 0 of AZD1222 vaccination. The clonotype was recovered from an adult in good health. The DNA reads TGTGCCAGCAGCCGAGCACAGGGCACGCAGCCCCAGCATTTT. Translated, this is CASSRAQGTQPQHF.